This TCR beta chain comes out of a study of T cells in Graves' hyperthyroidism and ophthalmopathy. This clonotype came up many times. The definition of stable Graves' hyperthyroidism was no ophthalmopathy progression within 18 months. With 6 bases removed from V and 9 bases from J, the gap between germline ends came to 15 bases. Germline lookup yields CDR1 DFQATT and CDR2 SNEGSKA (reference sequence). The CDR3 length is 13 residues. RNA transcripts served as the template for amplifying TCR beta CDR3 regions. An initial round of RT-PCR targeting the TCR CDR3 relied on the HTBI primer set. TCRdb recomputed calls from the multiplex PCR reads with MiXCR, one row per CDR3 protein. The table records around 800,000 distinct CDR3 sequences, 38% of them present only once.

This chain connects TRBV20-1 to TRBJ1-6, with no clear D. The specimen sequenced was blood. The receptor was isolated from a man between 18 and 29 years old with Graves' hyperthyroidism. The CDR3 DNA sequence: TGCAGTGCCCCGGGTGGGGTCAGTTCACCCCTCCACTTT. This encodes CSAPGGVSSPLHF.